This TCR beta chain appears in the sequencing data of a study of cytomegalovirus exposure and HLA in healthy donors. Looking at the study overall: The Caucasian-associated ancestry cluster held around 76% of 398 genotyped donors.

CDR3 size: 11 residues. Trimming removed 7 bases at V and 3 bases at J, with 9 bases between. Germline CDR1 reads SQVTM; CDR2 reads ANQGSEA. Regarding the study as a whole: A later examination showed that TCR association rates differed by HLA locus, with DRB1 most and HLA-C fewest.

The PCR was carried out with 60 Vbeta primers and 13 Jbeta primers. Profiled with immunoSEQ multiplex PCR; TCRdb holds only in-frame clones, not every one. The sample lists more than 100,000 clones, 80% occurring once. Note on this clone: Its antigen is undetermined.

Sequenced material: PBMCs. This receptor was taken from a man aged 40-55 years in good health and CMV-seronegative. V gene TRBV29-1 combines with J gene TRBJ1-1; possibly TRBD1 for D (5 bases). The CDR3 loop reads CSGRGYTEAFF. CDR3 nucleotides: TGCAGCGGAAGGGGTTACACTGAAGCTTTCTTT.